This T cell receptor beta chain is drawn from a study of regulatory T cells in long-lasting Graves disease. General observations from the study: For persistent Graves' patients, TCR diversity was lower than for newly diagnosed ones. There was favoring of TRBV28, TRBJ1-2 and TRBJ2-5 in persistent disease.

In building TCR beta libraries, iRepertoire HTBI primers were used together with Arm-PCR of CDR3 regions. TCRdb re-analysed the multiplex PCR reads in MiXCR, keeping a single row per CDR3 protein. The sample yields about 400,000 distinct CDR3 sequences, approximately 16% seen once. The time point denotes: newly diagnosed GD, antithyroid drugs for less than 3 months. Isolated PBMC RNA provided the starting material for the TCR library. Each of the patients was recruited from an endocrinology department situated in Xi'an, China. CDR3 size: 16 residues. V lost 5 bases to trimming and J lost 7 bases, with 21 bases between them. Germline CDR1 SGHTA, CDR2 FQGNSA. Many counts were recorded for this clonotype. Its target is not known. A further study also used this sample, focusing on T cells in Graves' hyperthyroidism and ophthalmopathy.

This TCR came from a woman in her 40s with Graves disease. The V call is TRBV7-2, the J call TRBJ2-1; TRBD1 or TRBD2 may be the D gene (5 bases each). The material sequenced was peripheral blood mononuclear cells (PBMCs), taken at new diagnosis, from a patient treated with antithyroid drugs. The CDR3 DNA reads as TGTGCCAGCAGCCCGATGACGGCCGGTGAGGGGAATGAGCAGTTCTTC. Protein product: CASSPMTAGEGNEQFF.